This TCR beta chain was identified during a study of blood T cell repertoires in COVID-19. Across the whole study: PBMCs, B-cell-depleted T cells, or T cells provided the cDNA or gDNA that made up the material.

Germline V gene lookup returns CDR1 SNHLY and CDR2 FYNNEI. This CDR3 spans 14 amino acids. Deletions cut 8 bases from V and 5 bases from J, with 18 bases between. The method was immunoSEQ multiplex PCR; TCRdb's version includes in-frame clones alone and lacks a portion of them. There are over 350,000 clones in the sample; roughly 89% occur only once, and 10% lies in the top ten. Sequenced material: PBMCs or T cells enriched from blood (not recorded which). This rearrangement joins TRBV2 to TRBJ2-5; weak D call: TRBD1 (6 bases). The receptor was isolated from a woman aged 45-60 years who had recovered from COVID-19. CDR3 sequence reads: CASYRGFSGETQYF. As DNA, the CDR3 is TGTGCCAGCTATAGGGGGTTTTCTGGGGAGACCCAGTACTTC.